This record covers a single T cell receptor (beta chain). There are many counts of this clonotype. Its antigen target is currently unknown. One base away there is no much larger clone; base qualities are not given. The intended sense of this specimen's time point label: sample taken at primary tumor resection. Donors were 65 to 85 patients with early-stage, untreated non-small cell lung cancer from the lung TRACERx cohort. Without any cell sorting, TCR sequencing was performed on whole RNA extracted either from tumor and nontumor lung tissue or from cryopreserved PBMC samples. Only patients with enough RNA available from two or more tumor regions were chosen for TCR sequencing. The data belong to a study of spatial heterogeneity in lung cancer (dated by TCRdb to the late 2010s). Regarding the study in general: Beta-chain transcripts were consistently detected in greater numbers than alpha-chain transcripts, which likely reflects a higher abundance of beta-chain transcripts. In the raw uncorrected reads, each unique combination of TCR and UMI appeared more than ten times on average. In non-small cell lung cancer, the study made a quantitative comparison of TCR alpha and beta repertoires among multiple tumor regions, matched nontumor lung and blood. Nonsynonymous mutation counts, determined by whole-exome sequencing of tumor tissue, were related to features of the TCR repertoire. Both alpha and beta chains were TCR-sequenced in samples taken at surgery, namely 220 tumor regions, 64 matched nontumor lung samples and roughly 56 PBMC samples. The full study reports these points: Ubiquitous expanded tumor TCRs showed up in blood more often at tumor resection than at routine follow-up. Additional single-cell paired TCR alpha and beta sequencing was considered necessary to confirm, at a functional level, the hypothesis that regional TCRs recognize regional mutations.

The CDR3 runs 16 amino acids, cysteine and phenylalanine included. CDR3 DNA is the only sequence kept; it has 48 bases, read in frame from the first base. The junction shows trimming of 2 bases on V and 0 bases on J, plus 11 bases between the germline ends. CDR1 and CDR2 were assigned from the germline V gene (reference sequence) as LNHNV and YYDKDF. Libraries came from 5' RACE. Data came from a NextSeq 500. The TCR library protocol attached a unique molecular identifier to each TCR cDNA molecule to allow correction of PCR and sequencing errors. In the paper's pipeline: TCR identification, UMI-based error correction and CDR3 extraction were performed with Decombinator tools. Expanded TCRs were defined as those above a frequency of 2 per 1,000, corresponding to the top 1% of the tumor frequency distribution. Each repertoire was subsampled 100 times to 5,000 TCRs, after which Renyi diversity was computed with the R vegan package. CDR3 similarity networks were built from amino acid triplet string-kernel similarity, connecting CDR3s with pairwise similarity above 0.82. TCRdb applied fastp at Q25 and MiXCR to the public reads, then kept only in-frame beta chains. For every CDR3 protein sequence, its rows merge into one entry that carries the most common genes and DNA. The authors' filters were not applied to this entry. The sample includes 40,000 or so distinct CDR3 sequences, with more than 4.5% observed a single time. The top ten clonotypes cover around 25% of the sample.

The V and J genes are TRBV15 and TRBJ1-3, with TRBD1 as a weak D call on 6 bases. This material consisted of PBMCs, taken at surgery. This TCR was recovered from a female donor with early-stage non-small cell lung cancer. The sequence in DNA is TGTGCCACCAGCAGAAATGCGGGGGCCTCTGGAAACACCATATATTTT. Its protein reads: CATSRNAGASGNTIYF.